The clone carrying this T cell receptor beta chain has at least ten counts. Its antigen remains unknown. The sample originates from a study of blood T cells in healthy people across ages. Study-wide results and limits: Across samples, TCR beta diversity tracked strongly with naive T cell percentage.

This CDR3 is 15 amino acids long. Trimming removed 3 bases at V and 2 bases at J, with 8 bases between. Germline V gene data show CDR1 as MDHEN and CDR2 as SYDVKM. The authors ran a second PCR of about 6 to 12 cycles using a sample-barcoded 5' primer and a J-beta primer mix. The study obtained at least 3 million CDR3-containing paired-end reads from every sample. TCRdb ran MiXCR on the 5' RACE reads and lists one entry per CDR3 protein. The table shows more than 650,000 distinct CDR3 sequences, with roughly 20% occurring only once. The sample was blood. The chain is built from TRBV28 and TRBJ2-6, with D unresolved. The origin of this receptor is a man in his 70s in good health. CDR3 amino acids: CASSFLRAGANVLTF. Here the CDR3 DNA reads TGTGCCAGCAGTTTCCTAAGGGCTGGGGCCAACGTCCTGACTTTC.